The 23 T cell receptor beta chains below were found in one sample sequenced in a study of OX40 agonist ivuxolimab in advanced cancers. Libraries were constructed by the immunoSEQ multiplex PCR assay. What TCRdb holds here is the immuneACCESS table cut down to in-frame rearrangements. Part of the clones is not present; checked against another copy, under half of the missing clones reflect an unresolved V gene, and the others are unexplained. The sample data list tens of thousands of clones, and about 88% of these were observed just once. Less than 8% of the sample comes from the top ten. The material sequenced was CD4+ or CD8+ T cells sorted from blood, taken in a trial of the OX40 agonist ivuxolimab. These TCRs come from an adult with an advanced solid tumor such as melanoma, head and neck, liver or kidney cancer.

The chain joins TRBV2 to TRBJ2-2, with 8 positions matching TRBD1. Trimming at V came to 6 bases and at J to 7 bases, leaving 10 bases not matched to a gene. The CDR3 loop spans 15 amino acids. The germline gives CDR1 SNHLY, CDR2 FYNNEI. CDR3 DNA: TGTGCCAGCAGCGGGGGCAGGGGGCAGGTCGGGGAGCTGTTTTTT. Translation: CASSGGRGQVGELFF.

This chain connects TRBV27 to TRBJ1-4, with TRBD1 matching over 10 bases. With 5 bases clipped from V and 10 bases from J, the junction kept 10 bases outside the gene matches. Germline CDR1 is MNHEY and CDR2 is SMNVEV (reference sequence). The CDR3 consists of 15 residues. CDR3 nucleotide sequence: TGTGCCAGCAGTGGGCGGACAGGGGGGAGCGGAAAACTGTTTTTT. This encodes CASSGRTGGSGKLFF.

This clone has a handful of counts. The V and J genes are TRBV13 and TRBJ2-3; D may be TRBD2 (6 bases). This CDR3 is 19 amino acids long. V lost 5 bases and J lost 0, with 24 bases in between. Germline lookup yields CDR1 PRHDT and CDR2 FYEKMQ (reference sequence). This CDR3 is CASSQTPYIAESSTDTQYF. The CDR3 bases are TGTGCCAGCAGCCAGACCCCATATATAGCGGAGTCGAGCACAGATACGCAGTATTTT.

In its sample, this clone was seen a few times. J is TRBJ1-3 and V is TRBV30; 7 bases agree with TRBD1. This CDR3 has 12 amino acids. Germline trimming cut 7 bases from V and 4 bases from J; bases unmatched to any gene: 4. The germline V gene encodes CDR1 GTSNPN and CDR2 SVGIG (reference sequence). CDR3 residues: CASGGSGNTIYF. The CDR3 nucleotides are TGTGCCTCAGGGGGGTCCGGAAACACCATATATTTT.

V gene TRBV7-6 combines with J gene TRBJ2-1; 10 nucleotides agree with TRBD2. This CDR3 contains 15 residues. Trimming removed 2 bases from V and 5 bases from J; junction bases left unmatched: 3. Germline CDR1 and CDR2: SGHVS and FNYEAQ. The CDR3 DNA follows: TGTGCCAGCAGCTTAAGGACTAGCGGTAACAATGAGCAGTTCTTC. Protein product: CASSLRTSGNNEQFF. The complete variable domain, with remaining parts taken from reference TRBV7-6 and TRBJ2-1, reads GAGVSQSPRYKVTKRGQDVALRCDPISGHVSLYWYRQALGQGPEFLTYFNYEAQQDKSGLPNDRFSAERPEGSISTLTIQRTEQRDSAMYRCASSLRTSGNNEQFFGPGTRLTVL.

The V gene is TRBV27, the J gene TRBJ1-6; D unclear. The CDR3 covers 16 residues. Germline V CDR1 and CDR2: MNHEY, SMNVEV (reference sequence). With 0 bases removed from V and 8 bases from J, the gap between germline ends came to 14 bases. As DNA, the CDR3 is TGTGCCAGCAGTTTATCGGGCTTGGATTATTATTCACCCCTCCACTTT. Its protein product is CASSLSGLDYYSPLHF.

This chain links TRBV7-3 with TRBJ2-7, with TRBD2 matching 9 bases. V was pared by 2 bases and J by 4 bases, with 0 bases of the junction left unmatched. The CDR3 covers 13 residues. Germline loops: CDR1 SGHTA, CDR2 FQGTGA. The chain's CDR3 is CASSLAGGYEQYF. CDR3 DNA: TGTGCCAGCAGCTTAGCGGGAGGGTACGAGCAGTACTTC.

The genes are TRBV7-9 and TRBJ2-7, with a weak D call TRBD2 (5 bases). The germline V and J ends were trimmed by 1 base and 6 bases, with 10 bases remaining between them. Germline V gives CDR1 SEHNR, CDR2 FQNEAQ (reference sequence). The CDR3 spans 13 residues. The CDR3 nucleotides are TGTGCCAGCAGCTTAGTGGATGCGGGCGAGCAGTACTTC. Residues: CASSLVDAGEQYF.

The chain employs TRBV28 and TRBJ2-7; tentatively, D is TRBD1 or TRBD2 (5 bases each). V was pared by 6 bases and J by 2 bases, with 17 bases between. Per germline, CDR1 MDHEN and CDR2 SYDVKM. This CDR3 spans 15 amino acids. The CDR3 coding sequence is TGTGCCAGCAGGCTAGCAGGGTTCTCCACCTACGAGCAGTACTTC. It translates to CASRLAGFSTYEQYF.

V usage is TRBV27 and J usage is TRBJ1-1; possibly TRBD1 for D (6 bases). CDR3 length: 17 amino acids. The V and J ends lost 3 bases and 6 bases respectively, with 23 bases between them. Per germline, CDR1 MNHEY and CDR2 SMNVEV (reference sequence). The CDR3, as DNA: TGTGCCAGCAGTTTTTTCCCTGACAGGCCGCCCGGAGCTGAAGCTTTCTTT. Translation gives CASSFFPDRPPGAEAFF.

The J gene is TRBJ2-1, the V gene TRBV28, with D possibly being TRBD2 (6 bases). Germline V gives CDR1 MDHEN, CDR2 SYDVKM. Trimming took 6 bases from V and 3 from J, leaving 15 bases between them. The CDR3 is made up of 15 amino acids. CDR3 nucleotides: TGTGCCAGCAGCTCAAGTAGCGGAAACTACAATGAGCAGTTCTTC. Its protein product is CASSSSSGNYNEQFF.

The rearrangement links TRBV11-3 to TRBJ2-1, with a tentative D call TRBD1 (6 bases). Per germline, CDR1 SGHNT and CDR2 YENEEA. V was shortened by 6 bases and J by 2 bases, with 23 bases between the two germline ends. This CDR3 is built from 18 residues. CDR3 region: CASRLPIATGFPYNEQFF. The CDR3 nucleotides are TGTGCCAGCAGACTGCCGATAGCCACAGGGTTCCCCTACAATGAGCAGTTCTTC. The variable domain in full, completed from reference TRBV11-3 and TRBJ2-1, reads EAGVVQSPRYKIIEKKQPVAFWCNPISGHNTLYWYLQNLGQGPELLIRYENEEAVDDSQLPKDRFSAERLKGVDSTLKIQPAELGDSAVYLCASRLPIATGFPYNEQFFGPGTRLTVL.

The chain combines TRBV5-6 with TRBJ2-3; 13 bases are a match to TRBD2. CDR3 length equals 16 residues. CDR1 and CDR2 (germline): SGHDT, YYEEEE. Trimming removed 4 bases from V and 4 bases from J; junction bases left unmatched: 6. Here the CDR3 DNA reads TGTGCCAGCAGCCCTACTAGCGGGAGGGCCTCAGATACGCAGTATTTT. Translation: CASSPTSGRASDTQYF.

With respect to this clone: The same CDR3 is also encoded by other DNA sequences in this sample. The V gene is TRBV6-5, the J gene TRBJ2-6; the D is unclear. This CDR3 is 15 amino acids long. Trimming stripped 2 bases from V and 0 bases from J, with 5 bases between. From germline, CDR1 is MNHEY and CDR2 SVGAGI. The CDR3 reads CASSYQRSGANVLTF. For the CDR3, the DNA is TGTGCCAGCAGTTACCAGCGCTCTGGGGCCAACGTCCTGACTTTC.

This chain joins TRBV19 and TRBJ2-1; 14 nucleotides align to TRBD2. Trimming at V came to 7 bases and at J to 9 bases, leaving 5 bases not matched to a gene. Germline V gene data show CDR1 as LNHDA and CDR2 as SQIVND (reference sequence). CDR3 length: 14 residues. In DNA, the CDR3 is TGTGCCAGTATGGGACTAGCGGGAGTCGGTGAGCAGTTCTTC. It specifies CASMGLAGVGEQFF.

J is TRBJ1-1 and V is TRBV29-1, with D possibly being TRBD1 (6 bases). Germline-derived CDR1 and CDR2 are SQVTM and ANQGSEA. V was shortened by 4 bases and J by 3 bases, with 15 bases between the two germline ends. This CDR3 region has 14 residues. CDR3 bases: TGCAGCGTTGCCCAGGGGCGGGGGGACACTGAAGCTTTCTTT. Its translation is CSVAQGRGDTEAFF.

The chain recombines TRBV7-2 with TRBJ2-5; 8 bases agree with TRBD1. The V gene end was trimmed by 5 bases and the J gene end by 6 bases; junction bases not matched to a gene: 11. The V gene's germline CDR1 is SGHTA and CDR2 FQGNSA. CDR3 length: 15 amino acids. The CDR3 DNA reads TGTGCCAGCAGCGCAGTACTCAGGGGGCGTAAGACCCAGTACTTC. This translates into CASSAVLRGRKTQYF.

The J gene is TRBJ2-1, the V gene TRBV7-3; the match to TRBD2 covers 10 bases. Germline CDR1 SGHTA, CDR2 FQGTGA. The CDR3 runs to 14 residues. Germline trimming cut 6 bases from V and 7 bases from J; bases unmatched to any gene: 6. DNA of the CDR3: TGTGCCAGCAGGTCAGCGGGAGGGGCAAATGAGCAGTTCTTC. It is translated as CASRSAGGANEQFF.

This clone was seen more than once but under ten times. The chain employs TRBV9 and TRBJ1-1; no definite D call. CDR1 is SGDLS, CDR2 YYNGEE, per germline. The CDR3 sequence is 13 residues long. Trimming removed 2 bases at V and 4 bases at J, with 9 bases between. The CDR3 spells CASSVGSSTEAFF. The CDR3 nucleotides are TGTGCCAGCAGCGTCGGGAGCAGCACTGAAGCTTTCTTT.

This clone was observed a single time. The chain uses TRBV10-3 and TRBJ2-7; possible D gene TRBD2, 6 bases. Germline V gives CDR1 ENHRY, CDR2 SYGVKD. Trimming stripped 0 bases from V and 7 bases from J, with 16 bases between. CDR3 size: 15 residues. The DNA of the CDR3 is TGTGCCATCAGTGAGTCGAACCAGCGGGTGGGGGAGCAGTACTTC. Translated: CAISESNQRVGEQYF.

This sequence joins TRBV18 and TRBJ1-1; D is unclear. This CDR3 spans 12 amino acids. The V gene lost 3 bases and the J gene lost 5 bases, with 7 bases spanning the gap. Germline CDR1 is KGHSH and CDR2 is LQKENI. CDR3 bases: TGTGCCAGCTCACCTGGGGTTACTGAAGCTTTCTTT. Its protein product is CASSPGVTEAFF.

The rearrangement links TRBV30 to TRBJ2-5; D is tentatively TRBD1 or TRBD2 (5 bases each). Germline values: CDR1 GTSNPN, CDR2 SVGIG (reference sequence). The CDR3 runs to 10 residues. V dropped 5 bases and J dropped 7 bases, with 8 bases sitting between them. CDR3 coding DNA: TGTGCCTGGGGGGGAAGGACCCAGTACTTC. Its translation is CAWGGRTQYF.

The chain joins TRBV2 to TRBJ1-4; unclear D gene. The V gene's germline CDR1 is SNHLY and CDR2 FYNNEI. V gave up 4 bases and J gave up 7 bases, with 10 bases separating them. The CDR3 contains 13 residues. In nucleotides, the CDR3 is TGTGCCAGCAGTGCCTTTGGTAGTGAAAAACTGTTTTTT. Encoded protein: CASSAFGSEKLFF.